A selection of T cell receptor beta chains follows, all from one sample in a study of T-cell memory formation after mild COVID-19. TCRdb analysed the 5' RACE reads with MiXCR anew, one entry per CDR3 protein. The sample shows tens of thousands of distinct CDR3 sequences, about 13% of them seen only once. The specimen was PBMCs or a T cell subset sorted from them (not recorded which). These receptors all come from an adult woman who had mild COVID-19 (a few samples of this study predate the infection). Cell type and time point are not known. Both conserved end residues are part of each CDR3. The D gene is left open where the match is weak. A clone size is listed for some rows: how often the clone was seen (once, few, many), or a class if it is expanded.

19	TRBV15	TRBD1	few	TRBJ2-1	CATSRDERGTGSSYNEQFF	TGTGCCACCAGCAGAGATGAGAGGGGGACAGGTTCCTCCTACAATGAGCAGTTCTTC
14	TRBV20-1	NA	NA	TRBJ2-5	CSARVSQFQETQYF	TGCAGTGCTAGAGTTAGCCAATTCCAAGAGACCCAGTACTTC
16	TRBV6-5	TRBD1	few	TRBJ2-7	CASSYSTGYMTYEQYF	TGTGCCAGCAGTTACTCGACAGGGTATATGACCTACGAGCAGTACTTC
14	TRBV12-3/TRBV12-4	NA	NA	TRBJ2-1	CASSRLSDNNEQFF	TGTGCCAGCAGTCGGTTGTCAGACAACAATGAGCAGTTCTTC
16	TRBV6-5	TRBD2	NA	TRBJ2-3	CASSGLAGGPADTQYF	TGTGCCAGCAGTGGACTAGCGGGAGGGCCGGCAGATACGCAGTATTTT
14	TRBV19	TRBD1	NA	TRBJ2-7	CASSFGTGGYEQYF	TGTGCCAGTAGTTTCGGGACAGGGGGCTACGAGCAGTACTTC
13	TRBV12-3/TRBV12-4	TRBD2	few	TRBJ2-1	CASRPGTSNEQFF	TGTGCCAGCAGGCCCGGGACTAGCAATGAGCAGTTCTTC
12	TRBV10-1	TRBD1	few	TRBJ1-2	CASGQGVHGYTF	TGCGCCAGCGGACAGGGGGTTCATGGCTACACCTTC
17	TRBV5-1	NA	few	TRBJ1-1	CASSSPRVGDPNTEAFF	TGCGCCAGCAGCTCGCCGAGGGTTGGGGACCCTAACACTGAAGCTTTCTTT
12	TRBV5-5	NA	few	TRBJ2-1	CASAVGYNEQFF	TGTGCCAGCGCTGTAGGGTACAATGAGCAGTTCTTC
16	TRBV3-1	NA	NA	TRBJ2-7	CASSQVGGLSSYEQYF	TGTGCCAGCAGCCAAGTCGGCGGCCTAAGCTCCTACGAGCAGTACTTC
16	TRBV7-9	TRBD2	many	TRBJ2-7	CASSHRLAGDSYEQYF	TGTGCCAGCAGCCATAGACTAGCGGGGGACTCCTACGAGCAGTACTTC
15	TRBV15	TRBD2	many	TRBJ2-3	CATSSVREGTDTQYF	TGTGCCACCAGCAGTGTCCGGGAGGGCACAGATACGCAGTATTTT
15	TRBV9	TRBD2	few	TRBJ2-1	CASSVASGAPDEQFF	TGTGCCAGCAGCGTAGCTAGCGGGGCCCCCGATGAGCAGTTCTTC
12	TRBV6-2/TRBV6-3	TRBD2	few	TRBJ2-7	CASSRGDYEQYF	TGTGCCAGCAGTCGGGGGGACTACGAGCAGTACTTC
14	TRBV7-9	NA	few	TRBJ1-1	CASNVGARATEAFF	TGTGCCAGCAACGTCGGGGCGAGGGCTACTGAAGCTTTCTTT
13	TRBV20-1	TRBD2	few	TRBJ2-2	CSASSGDTGELFF	TGCAGTGCCTCGAGCGGGGACACCGGGGAGCTGTTTTTT
15	TRBV7-9	TRBD2	NA	TRBJ2-7	CASSPPGLKNYEQYF	TGTGCCAGCAGCCCCCCGGGACTAAAGAACTACGAGCAGTACTTC
14	TRBV20-1	TRBD2	few	TRBJ2-3	CSAERRGGTDTQYF	TGCAGTGCAGAAAGGCGGGGGGGCACAGATACGCAGTATTTT
15	TRBV7-2	TRBD2	NA	TRBJ2-7	CASRGLARSSYEQYF	TGTGCCAGCAGGGGACTAGCGCGTAGCTCCTACGAGCAGTACTTC
12	TRBV29-1	TRBD1	NA	TRBJ2-7	CSVGGVGYEQYF	TGCAGCGTAGGGGGCGTCGGCTACGAGCAGTACTTC
13	TRBV5-1	NA	NA	TRBJ2-3	CASSQSPRDTQYF	TGCGCCAGCAGCCAATCACCTAGAGATACGCAGTATTTT
15	TRBV5-1	TRBD1	NA	TRBJ1-1	CASSRTGGQVTEAFF	TGCGCCAGCAGCCGCACAGGGGGCCAGGTCACTGAAGCTTTCTTT
16	TRBV4-1	TRBD2	NA	TRBJ2-5	CASSHPGLALGETQYF	TGCGCCAGCAGCCACCCCGGACTAGCTCTCGGGGAGACCCAGTACTTC
13	TRBV5-1	NA	few	TRBJ2-7	CASSFFGAGEQYF	TGCGCCAGCAGCTTTTTTGGGGCCGGGGAGCAGTACTTC
16	TRBV7-9	TRBD1	few	TRBJ2-7	CASSSGRDRDAYEQYF	TGTGCCAGCAGCTCGGGCCGGGACAGGGATGCCTACGAGCAGTACTTC
14	TRBV4-1	TRBD1	NA	TRBJ1-2	CASSLPGQTYGYTF	TGCGCCAGCAGCCTACCGGGACAGACCTATGGCTACACCTTC
16	TRBV4-2	TRBD2	NA	TRBJ2-2	CASSQETGGHTGELFF	TGTGCCAGCAGCCAAGAGACGGGAGGTCACACCGGGGAGCTGTTTTTT
17	TRBV20-1	TRBD1	few	TRBJ2-2	CRARKGARSRNTGELFF	TGCAGAGCTAGAAAGGGGGCCCGAAGCCGGAACACCGGGGAGCTGTTTTTT
13	TRBV11-1	NA	NA	TRBJ2-7	CASSSRLTYEQYF	TGTGCCAGCAGCTCCAGACTGACCTACGAGCAGTACTTC